These 29 T cell receptor beta chains were all obtained from the same sample, sequenced in a study of blood T cell repertoires in COVID-19 (TCRdb year 2020). Library generation was performed with the immunoSEQ multiplex PCR assay. TCRdb re-hosts the immuneACCESS table, in-frame sequences only. Its copies lack some clones; in the studies checked, an unresolved V gene accounts for under half of them, and the cause for the rest is not known. Counted in this sample were 250,000 or so clones; over 80% of them appeared once. The ten largest clones represent about 2% of the sample. The material sequenced was peripheral blood. The receptors were sampled from a man aged 25-40 years who had recovered from COVID-19.

The V and J genes are TRBV28 and TRBJ2-7, with 11 bases identical to TRBD1. This CDR3 is built from 15 residues. Germline lookup yields CDR1 MDHEN and CDR2 SYDVKM. The ends lost 4 bases at V and 2 bases at J; junction bases unmatched: 4. In DNA, the CDR3 is TGTGCCAGCAGTTCCCCGGGACAGGGGGCCTACGAGCAGTACGTC. Translation gives CASSSPGQGAYEQYV.

This chain links TRBV9 with TRBJ2-7; D might be TRBD2 (6 bases). The CDR3 covers 15 residues. Between the trimmed V and J ends, which lost 3 bases and 2 bases, there was a span of 15 bases. CDR1 SGDLS and CDR2 YYNGEE come from the germline V gene. The CDR3 region has the DNA TGTGCCAGCAGCGCCGGGACTCAACCCACCTACGAGCAGTACTTC. Protein: CASSAGTQPTYEQYF.

The CDR3 sequence is CASSFQGRPDGYTF. DNA for the CDR3: TGTGCCAGCAGCTTTCAGGGCCGCCCAGATGGCTACACCTTC. This chain connects TRBV5-5 to TRBJ1-2; possibly TRBD1 for D (5 bases). Germline CDR1 and CDR2: SGHKS and YYEKEE (reference sequence). The CDR3 is made up of 14 amino acids. Trimming stripped 2 bases from V and 6 bases from J, with 14 bases between.

The rearrangement uses TRBV23-1 and TRBJ1-2; possibly TRBD1 for D (6 bases). TRBV23-1 belongs to the ORF category, with a function that is uncertain. Trimming pared 7 bases from V and 3 bases from J, leaving 12 bases between. The CDR3 length is 13 residues. CDR3: CASIPGTHYGYTF. Written as DNA, the CDR3 is TGCGCCAGCATCCCCGGGACACACTATGGCTACACCTTC.

J is TRBJ2-7 and V is TRBV28; D might be TRBD1 (6 bases). From germline, CDR1 is MDHEN and CDR2 SYDVKM. CDR3 size: 14 residues. V lost 4 bases, J lost 7 bases, and 17 bases lay in between. The CDR3 reads CASSSLGALGEQYV. CDR3 nucleotides: TGTGCCAGCAGTTCCCTGGGGGCGCTGGGGGAGCAGTACGTC.

The chain's CDR3 is CASSRSGTGDTEAFF. For the CDR3, the DNA is TGTGCCAGTAGTAGGTCCGGGACAGGCGACACTGAAGCTTTCTTT. This chain links TRBV19 with TRBJ1-1; 8 nucleotides match TRBD1. The V segment lost 4 bases and the J segment 3 bases; nucleotides outside the gene matches: 7. The CDR3 contains 15 residues. Germline V lookup: CDR1 LNHDA, CDR2 SQIVND (reference sequence).

The rearrangement uses TRBV4-2 and TRBJ1-5, with D uncertain. Trimming shortened V by 0 bases and J by 3 bases, and 9 bases separated the two germline ends. This CDR3 has 15 amino acids. Per germline, CDR1 LGHNA and CDR2 YNFKEQ. The CDR3 here is CASSQDSIVNQPQHF. CDR3 DNA: TGTGCCAGCAGCCAAGATTCTATTGTCAATCAGCCCCAGCATTTT.

This rearrangement joins TRBV28 to TRBJ1-2; TRBD1 agrees at 9 bases. The CDR3 loop spans 14 amino acids. Germline CDR1 is MDHEN and CDR2 is SYDVKM. V was pared by 5 bases and J by 4 bases, with 5 bases of the junction left unmatched. CDR3 in amino acids: CASSHRGRGYGYTF. The CDR3 DNA is TGTGCCAGCAGTCACAGGGGGCGAGGCTATGGCTACACCTTC.

In its sample, this clone was seen many times. The chain joins TRBV2 to TRBJ2-2, with 11 bases that match TRBD2. The germline gives CDR1 SNHLY, CDR2 FYNNEI. The V gene end was trimmed by 7 bases and the J gene end by 4 bases; junction bases not matched to a gene: 2. The CDR3 runs to 14 residues. For the CDR3, the DNA is TGTGCCAGCATTGGGACTAGCGGCACCGGGGAGCTGTTTTTT. Residues: CASIGTSGTGELFF. Complete variable domain (other parts from reference TRBV2 and TRBJ2-2): EPEVTQTPSHQVTQMGQEVILRCVPISNHLYFYWYRQILGQKVEFLVSFYNNEISEKSEIFDDQFSVERPDGSNFTLKIRSTKLEDSAMYFCASIGTSGTGELFFGEGSRLTVL.

This sequence joins TRBV9 and TRBJ1-1, with a weak D call TRBD1 (5 bases). The ends were cut back, 0 bases at V and 8 bases at J, with 11 bases in the middle. There are 13 residues in the CDR3. Germline V gives CDR1 SGDLS, CDR2 YYNGEE. The CDR3 here is CASSVEAGTEAFF. The CDR3 DNA reads as TGTGCCAGCAGCGTAGAGGCGGGGACCGAAGCTTTCTTT.

The chain is built from TRBV2 and TRBJ1-5; the D gene is possibly TRBD1 (5 bases). This CDR3 spans 18 amino acids. The ends were cut back, 3 bases at V and 0 bases at J, with 18 bases in the middle. Germline V CDR1 and CDR2: SNHLY, FYNNEI. CDR3 DNA sequence: TGTGCCAGCAGTGAGGGGCTGGACATCGGTTATAGCAATCAGCCCCAGCATTTT. It encodes CASSEGLDIGYSNQPQHF.

This sequence joins TRBV23-1 and TRBJ1-1; D unclear. TRBV23-1 is treated as an ORF (open reading frame) with a function not yet certain. Trimming took off 8 bases at V and 11 bases at J, with 24 bases between the two ends. The CDR3 length is 14 residues. The DNA of the CDR3 is TGCGCCAGCCAAACGACAAGACTACCCTGGAGGGCTTTCTTT. It yields the protein CASQTTRLPWRAFF.

This clone was found once. The V gene is TRBV19, the J gene TRBJ1-2; 9 bases line up with TRBD1. The junction had 9 bases not matched to a gene; V was cut back by 5 bases and J by 8 bases. CDR1 is LNHDA, CDR2 SQIVND, per germline (reference sequence). This CDR3 has 14 amino acids. The CDR3 bases are TGTGCCAGTAGTCCACTCGGACAGGGGAGAGGCTACACCTTC. Its translation: CASSPLGQGRGYTF.

The chain combines TRBV9 with TRBJ2-7; D ambiguous. Between the trimmed V and J ends, which lost 2 bases and 3 bases, there was a span of 9 bases. CDR3 length: 13 amino acids. From germline, CDR1 is SGDLS and CDR2 YYNGEE. CDR3 sequence: CASSVGPDYEQYF. DNA for the CDR3: TGTGCCAGCAGCGTGGGCCCAGACTACGAGCAGTACTTC. Complete variable domain (other parts from reference TRBV9 and TRBJ2-7): DSGVTQTPKHLITATGQRVTLRCSPRSGDLSVYWYQQSLDQGLQFLIQYYNGEERAKGNILERFSAQQFPDLHSELNLSSLELGDSALYFCASSVGPDYEQYFGPGTRLTVT.

The CDR3 bases are TGTGCCAGCAGCGCCCGGACAGGAACCACAGATACGCAGTATTTT. Translation: CASSARTGTTDTQYF. The chain joins TRBV28 to TRBJ2-3, with TRBD1 matching over 7 bases. The germline gives CDR1 MDHEN, CDR2 SYDVKM. The CDR3 is made up of 15 amino acids. V shed 6 bases, J shed 2 bases, and the junction held 8 bases outside the gene matches.

This clone showed up just once. The J gene is TRBJ2-2, the V gene TRBV5-1, with 9 bases fitting TRBD2. V shed 3 bases, J shed 6 bases, and the junction held 6 bases outside the gene matches. The germline gives CDR1 SGHRS, CDR2 YFSETQ. The CDR3 is made up of 15 amino acids. CDR3 loop: CASSSRAGGPGELFF. CDR3 bases: TGCGCCAGCAGCTCCCGGGCGGGAGGGCCCGGGGAGCTGTTTTTT.

CDR3 loop: CASSLASDGSYEQYF. CDR3 DNA: TGCGCCAGCAGCTTGGCCAGCGATGGGTCCTACGAGCAGTACTTC. The chain recombines TRBV5-1 with TRBJ2-7; D is unresolved. V shed 0 bases and J shed 1 base, with 11 bases lying between them. CDR3 size: 15 residues. Per germline, CDR1 SGHRS and CDR2 YFSETQ.

This clone was observed once. The J gene is TRBJ2-5, the V gene TRBV20-1, with D unresolved. CDR3 length: 11 residues. Germline V CDR1 and CDR2: DFQATT, SNEGSKA (reference sequence). The V gene lost 3 bases and the J gene lost 2 bases, with 4 bases spanning the gap. This chain's CDR3 is CSASRQETQYF. CDR3 in DNA: TGCAGTGCTAGCCGGCAAGAGACCCAGTACTTC.

This clone has just one count. The gene calls are TRBV3-1 (or the pseudogene TRBV3-2) and TRBJ1-2, with 7 bases that match TRBD1. The junction had 7 bases not matched to a gene; V was cut back by 3 bases and J by 6 bases. CDR3 size: 14 residues. The germline V gene has CDR1 LGHDT and CDR2 YNNKEL (reference sequence). In DNA, the CDR3 is TGTGCCAGCAGCCAGCCGGACAGGTCCCATGGCTACACCTTC. Its protein is CASSQPDRSHGYTF.

The gene calls are TRBV5-6 and TRBJ2-7; 10 positions agree with TRBD2. Germline CDR1 SGHDT, CDR2 YYEEEE. After removal of 0 bases from V and 0 bases from J, the junction contained 3 bases not matched to a gene. This CDR3 region has 16 residues. CDR3 nucleotides: TGTGCCAGCAGCTTGGGTGGGACTAGCGACTCCTACGAGCAGTACTTC. Its protein product is CASSLGGTSDSYEQYF.

V gene TRBV4-1 combines with J gene TRBJ2-5; 15 bases map to TRBD2. The CDR3 runs to 19 residues. V shed 4 bases and J 2 bases; nucleotides not matched to a gene: 11. The germline V gene has CDR1 MGHRA and CDR2 YSYEKL. The CDR3 loop reads CASSLPGLAGGSGQETQYF. CDR3 DNA sequence: TGCGCCAGCAGCCTACCCGGACTAGCGGGGGGGTCGGGACAAGAGACCCAGTACTTC.

The chain is built from TRBV7-2 and TRBJ2-1; 9 bases map to TRBD2. The germline V gene encodes CDR1 SGHTA and CDR2 FQGNSA. V lost 4 bases to trimming and J lost 0 bases; unmatched junction nucleotides: 7. The CDR3 spans 17 residues. The CDR3 protein is CASSSNPTSGSYNEQFF. CDR3 sequence (DNA): TGTGCCAGCAGCTCCAACCCGACTAGCGGCTCCTACAATGAGCAGTTCTTC.

V gene TRBV7-8 combines with J gene TRBJ1-5; perhaps TRBD1 as D (5 bases). Deletions cut 1 base from V and 1 base from J, with 11 bases between. Germline V gene data show CDR1 as SGHVS and CDR2 as FQNEAQ. This CDR3 contains 16 residues. The CDR3 sequence is CASSLVGGVSNQPQHF. The DNA of the CDR3 is TGTGCCAGCAGCTTAGTGGGGGGTGTCAGCAATCAGCCCCAGCATTTT.

About this clone: Different DNA sequences within this sample yield the same CDR3. The chain couples TRBV12-3 or TRBV12-4 to TRBJ1-5; no reliable D call. Trimming removed 5 bases from V and 4 bases from J, with 9 bases in between. CDR3 length equals 13 residues. The CDR3 loop reads CASSSRENQPQHF. CDR3 in DNA: TGTGCCAGCAGTAGCCGGGAGAATCAGCCCCAGCATTTT.

The chain has TRBV13 and TRBJ1-5; D gene ambiguous. Trimming removed 8 bases at V and 4 bases at J, with 12 bases between. CDR3 length: 13 residues. The germline CDR1 and CDR2 sequences are PRHDT and FYEKMQ (reference sequence). The CDR3 reads CASSPGRNQPQHF. For the CDR3, the DNA is TGTGCCAGCTCCCCCGGGAGGAATCAGCCCCAGCATTTT. The whole variable domain, remainder taken from reference TRBV13 and TRBJ1-5, is AAGVIQSPRHLIKEKRETATLKCYPIPRHDTVYWYQQGPGQDPQFLISFYEKMQSDKGSIPDRFSAQQFSDYHSELNMSSLELGDSALYFCASSPGRNQPQHFGDGTRLSIL.

The chain has TRBV6-5 and TRBJ2-2, with D tentatively TRBD2 (6 bases). This CDR3 contains 14 residues. Trimming shortened V by 4 bases and J by 9 bases, and 15 bases separated the two germline ends. CDR1 and CDR2 from the germline V gene are MNHEY and SVGAGI. The CDR3 spells CASSFESGDRELFF. CDR3 coding DNA: TGTGCCAGCAGTTTCGAATCGGGAGACCGGGAGCTGTTTTTT.

V usage is TRBV2 and J usage is TRBJ2-1; no definite D call. Germline values: CDR1 SNHLY, CDR2 FYNNEI. Deletions cut 3 bases from V and 0 bases from J, with 6 bases between. This CDR3 spans 14 amino acids. Here the CDR3 DNA reads TGTGCCAGCAGTGATTCTAACTCCTACAATGAGCAGTTCTTC. Encoded protein: CASSDSNSYNEQFF.

The chain combines TRBV7-8 with TRBJ1-2; 10 nucleotides align to TRBD1. This CDR3 has 15 amino acids. Germline V gene data show CDR1 as SGHVS and CDR2 as FQNEAQ. Trimming took 5 bases from V and 5 from J; bases not matched to a gene: 8. The CDR3 sequence is CASSLGDRGGYGYTF. CDR3 nucleotides: TGTGCCAGCAGCCTAGGGGACAGGGGTGGGTATGGCTACACCTTC.

The rearrangement joins TRBV5-4 to TRBJ1-6, with no clear D. V lost 4 bases and J lost 7, with 9 bases in between. The length of the CDR3 is 13 residues. CDR1 and CDR2 (germline): SGHNT, YYREEE (reference sequence). This chain's CDR3 is CASSPRVNSPLHF. The CDR3 DNA reads as TGTGCCAGCAGCCCCCGGGTCAATTCACCCCTCCACTTT.